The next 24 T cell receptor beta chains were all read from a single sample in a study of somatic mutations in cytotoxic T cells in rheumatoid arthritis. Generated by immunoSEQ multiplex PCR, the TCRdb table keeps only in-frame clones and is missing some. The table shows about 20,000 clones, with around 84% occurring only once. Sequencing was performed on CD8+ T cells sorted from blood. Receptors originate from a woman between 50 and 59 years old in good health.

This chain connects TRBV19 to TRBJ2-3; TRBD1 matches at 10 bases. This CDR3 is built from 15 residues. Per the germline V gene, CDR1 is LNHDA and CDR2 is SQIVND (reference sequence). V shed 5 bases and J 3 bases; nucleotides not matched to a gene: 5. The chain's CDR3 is CASSEGTGDTDTQYF. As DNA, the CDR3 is TGTGCCAGTAGTGAGGGGACAGGGGATACAGATACGCAGTATTTT. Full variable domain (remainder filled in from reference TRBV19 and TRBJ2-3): DGGITQSPKYLFRKEGQNVTLSCEQNLNHDAMYWYRQDPGQGLRLIYYSQIVNDFQKGDIAEGYSVSREKKESFPLTVTSAQKNPTAFYLCASSEGTGDTDTQYFGPGTRLTVL.

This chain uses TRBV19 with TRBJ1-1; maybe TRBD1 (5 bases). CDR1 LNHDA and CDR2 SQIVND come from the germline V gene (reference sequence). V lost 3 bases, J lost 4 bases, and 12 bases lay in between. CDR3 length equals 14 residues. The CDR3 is CASSIEWGVTEAFF. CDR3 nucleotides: TGTGCCAGTAGTATCGAGTGGGGCGTCACTGAAGCTTTCTTT.

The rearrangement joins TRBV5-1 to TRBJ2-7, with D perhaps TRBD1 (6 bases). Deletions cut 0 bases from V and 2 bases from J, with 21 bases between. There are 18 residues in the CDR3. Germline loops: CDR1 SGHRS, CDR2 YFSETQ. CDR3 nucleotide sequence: TGCGCCAGCAGCTTGGGGGTACACAGGGACCGGTTGGCCTACGAGCAGTACTTC. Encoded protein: CASSLGVHRDRLAYEQYF. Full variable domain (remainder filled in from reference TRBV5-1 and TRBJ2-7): KAGVTQTPRYLIKTRGQQVTLSCSPISGHRSVSWYQQTPGQGLQFLFEYFSETQRNKGNFPGRFSGRQFSNSRSEMNVSTLELGDSALYLCASSLGVHRDRLAYEQYFGPGTRLTVT.

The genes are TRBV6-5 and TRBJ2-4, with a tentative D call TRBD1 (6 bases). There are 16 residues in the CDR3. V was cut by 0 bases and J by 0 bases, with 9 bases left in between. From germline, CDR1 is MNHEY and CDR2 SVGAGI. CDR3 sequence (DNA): TGTGCCAGCAGTTACTCCTGGGGGCTAGCCAAAAACATTCAGTACTTC. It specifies CASSYSWGLAKNIQYF.

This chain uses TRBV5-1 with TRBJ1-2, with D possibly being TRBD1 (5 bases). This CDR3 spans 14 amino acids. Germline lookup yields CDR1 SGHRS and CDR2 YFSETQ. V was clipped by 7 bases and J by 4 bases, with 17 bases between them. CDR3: CASHTNGAGYGYTF. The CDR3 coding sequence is TGCGCCAGCCACACGAACGGGGCTGGCTATGGCTACACCTTC.

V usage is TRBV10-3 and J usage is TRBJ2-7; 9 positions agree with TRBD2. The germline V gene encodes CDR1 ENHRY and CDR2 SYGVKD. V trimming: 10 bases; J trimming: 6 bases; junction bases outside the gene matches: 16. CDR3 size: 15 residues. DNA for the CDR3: TGTGCCACAAGGAACCCCTCCAGCGGGGGGCTCGAGCAGTACGTC. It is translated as CATRNPSSGGLEQYV.

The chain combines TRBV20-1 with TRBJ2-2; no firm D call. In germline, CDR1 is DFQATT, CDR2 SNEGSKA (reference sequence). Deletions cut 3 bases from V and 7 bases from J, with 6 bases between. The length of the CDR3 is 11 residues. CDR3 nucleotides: TGCAGTGCTAGGGGTGTCGGGGAGCTGTTTTTT. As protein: CSARGVGELFF.

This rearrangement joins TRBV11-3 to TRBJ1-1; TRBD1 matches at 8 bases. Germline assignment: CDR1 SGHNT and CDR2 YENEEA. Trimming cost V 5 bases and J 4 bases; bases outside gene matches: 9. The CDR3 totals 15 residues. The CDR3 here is CASSPRRGPGTEAFF. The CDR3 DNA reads TGTGCCAGCAGCCCCCGCAGGGGGCCTGGCACTGAAGCTTTCTTT.

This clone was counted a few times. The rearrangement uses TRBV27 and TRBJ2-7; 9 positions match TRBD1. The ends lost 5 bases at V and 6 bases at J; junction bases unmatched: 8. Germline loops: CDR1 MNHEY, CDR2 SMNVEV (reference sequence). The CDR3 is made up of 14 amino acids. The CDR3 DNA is TGTGCCAGCAGTCCGGGACAGGGCTTCAGCGAGCAGTACTTC. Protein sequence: CASSPGQGFSEQYF.

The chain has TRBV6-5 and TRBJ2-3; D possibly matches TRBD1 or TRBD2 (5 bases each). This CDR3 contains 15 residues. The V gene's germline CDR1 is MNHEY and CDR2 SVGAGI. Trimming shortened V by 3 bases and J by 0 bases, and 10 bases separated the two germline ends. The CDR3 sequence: CASSYSGRSTDTQYF. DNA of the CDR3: TGTGCCAGCAGTTATTCGGGACGTAGCACAGATACGCAGTATTTT.

Written as DNA, the CDR3 is TGCGCCAGCAGCCGCCCCACAGGGCAAGGTAACTACGAGCAGTACTTC. Protein sequence: CASSRPTGQGNYEQYF. The chain uses TRBV5-1 and TRBJ2-7; the D gene is possibly TRBD1 (6 bases). The germline V and J ends were trimmed by 4 bases and 3 bases, with 20 bases remaining between them. This CDR3 contains 16 residues. The germline gives CDR1 SGHRS, CDR2 YFSETQ. The complete variable domain, with remaining parts taken from reference TRBV5-1 and TRBJ2-7, reads KAGVTQTPRYLIKTRGQQVTLSCSPISGHRSVSWYQQTPGQGLQFLFEYFSETQRNKGNFPGRFSGRQFSNSRSEMNVSTLELGDSALYLCASSRPTGQGNYEQYFGPGTRLTVT.

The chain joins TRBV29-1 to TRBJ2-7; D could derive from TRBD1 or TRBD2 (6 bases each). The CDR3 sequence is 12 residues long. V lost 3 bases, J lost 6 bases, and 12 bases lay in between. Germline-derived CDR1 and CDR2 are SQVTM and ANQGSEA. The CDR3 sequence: CSVDLGGREQYF. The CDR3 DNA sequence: TGCAGCGTTGATTTAGGGGGGCGCGAGCAGTACTTC.

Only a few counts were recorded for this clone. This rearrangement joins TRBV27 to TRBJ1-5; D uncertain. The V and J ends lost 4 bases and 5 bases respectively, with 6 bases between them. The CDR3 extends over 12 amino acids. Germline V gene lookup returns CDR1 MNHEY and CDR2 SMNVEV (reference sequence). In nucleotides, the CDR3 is TGTGCCAGCAGTTCCCCCGATCAGCCCCAGCATTTT. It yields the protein CASSSPDQPQHF.

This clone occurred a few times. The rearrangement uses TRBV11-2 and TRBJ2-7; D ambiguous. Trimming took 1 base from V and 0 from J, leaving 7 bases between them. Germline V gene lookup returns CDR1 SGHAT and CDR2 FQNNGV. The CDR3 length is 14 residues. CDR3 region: CASSLVGYSYEQYF. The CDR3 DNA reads TGTGCCAGCAGCTTAGTCGGCTACTCCTACGAGCAGTACTTC.

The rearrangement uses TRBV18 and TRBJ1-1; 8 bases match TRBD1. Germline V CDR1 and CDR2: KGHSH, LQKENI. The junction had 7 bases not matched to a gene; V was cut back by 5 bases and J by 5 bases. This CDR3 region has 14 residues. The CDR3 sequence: CASSSDRGGTEAFF. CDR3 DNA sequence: TGTGCCAGCTCAAGTGACAGGGGAGGGACTGAAGCTTTCTTT.

The CDR3 DNA sequence: TGCGCCAGCAGCGAGGACAGGGGGCCGGATCAGCCCCAGCATTTT. Protein product: CASSEDRGPDQPQHF. V is TRBV5-1 and J is TRBJ1-5, with TRBD1 matching 11 bases. This CDR3 region has 15 residues. V was clipped by 4 bases and J by 5 bases; unmatched bases: 5. From germline, CDR1 is SGHRS and CDR2 YFSETQ. Variable domain in full (rest from reference TRBV5-1 and TRBJ1-5): KAGVTQTPRYLIKTRGQQVTLSCSPISGHRSVSWYQQTPGQGLQFLFEYFSETQRNKGNFPGRFSGRQFSNSRSEMNVSTLELGDSALYLCASSEDRGPDQPQHFGDGTRLSIL.

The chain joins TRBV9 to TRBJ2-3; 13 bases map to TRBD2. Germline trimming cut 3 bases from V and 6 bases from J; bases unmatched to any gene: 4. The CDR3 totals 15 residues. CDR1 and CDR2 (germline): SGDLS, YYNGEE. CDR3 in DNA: TGTGCCAGCAGCGGAGGACTAGCGGGGGTTGATACGCAGTATTTT. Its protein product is CASSGGLAGVDTQYF.

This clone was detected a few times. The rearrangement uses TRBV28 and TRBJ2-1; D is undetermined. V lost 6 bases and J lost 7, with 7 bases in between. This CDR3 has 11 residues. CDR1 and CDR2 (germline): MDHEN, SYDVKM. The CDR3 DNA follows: TGTGCCAGCAGCTCCGGGAATGAGCAGTTCTTC. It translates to CASSSGNEQFF.

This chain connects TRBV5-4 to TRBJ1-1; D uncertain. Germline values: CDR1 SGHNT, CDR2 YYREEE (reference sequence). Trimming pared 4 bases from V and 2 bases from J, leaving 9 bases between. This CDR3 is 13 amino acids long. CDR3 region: CASSTVGNTEAFF. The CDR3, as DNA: TGTGCCAGCAGCACAGTGGGTAACACTGAAGCTTTCTTT.

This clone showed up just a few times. CDR3 in amino acids: CASSQEVVSNTGELFF. The CDR3 bases are TGCGCCAGCAGCCAAGAAGTAGTCTCGAACACCGGGGAGCTGTTTTTT. The V and J genes are TRBV4-3 and TRBJ2-2, with no clear D. Germline assignment: CDR1 LGHNA and CDR2 YSLEER. V was cut by 0 bases and J by 0 bases, with 8 bases left in between. The CDR3 sequence is 16 residues long.

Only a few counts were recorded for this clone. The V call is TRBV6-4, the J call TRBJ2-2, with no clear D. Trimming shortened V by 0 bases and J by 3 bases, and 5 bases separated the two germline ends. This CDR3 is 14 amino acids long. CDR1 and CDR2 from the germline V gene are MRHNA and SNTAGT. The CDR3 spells CASSDSTDTGELFF. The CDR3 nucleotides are TGTGCCAGCAGTGACTCGACGGACACCGGGGAGCTGTTTTTT.

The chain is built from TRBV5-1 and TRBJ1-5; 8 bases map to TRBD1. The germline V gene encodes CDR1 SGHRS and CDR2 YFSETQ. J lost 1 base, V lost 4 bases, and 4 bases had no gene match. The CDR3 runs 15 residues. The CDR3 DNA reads TGCGCCAGCAGCCCGTCAGGGGGCAGCAATCAGCCCCAGCATTTT. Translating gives CASSPSGGSNQPQHF.

CDR3 DNA sequence: TGTGCCAGCAGCAACACCGGGACAGGGATGAACACTGAAGCTTTCTTT. It specifies CASSNTGTGMNTEAFF. The chain carries TRBV2 and TRBJ1-1; TRBD1 agrees at 9 bases. The CDR3 runs 16 residues. After removal of 6 bases from V and 0 bases from J, the junction contained 8 bases not matched to a gene. The germline V gene has CDR1 SNHLY and CDR2 FYNNEI.

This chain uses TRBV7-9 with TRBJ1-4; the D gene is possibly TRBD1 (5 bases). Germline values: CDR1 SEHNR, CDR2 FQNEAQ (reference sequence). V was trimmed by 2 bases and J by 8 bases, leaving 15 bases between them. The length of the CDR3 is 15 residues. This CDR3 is CASSLPQGYQEKLFF. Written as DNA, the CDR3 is TGTGCCAGCAGCTTACCTCAGGGCTACCAGGAAAAACTGTTTTTT.